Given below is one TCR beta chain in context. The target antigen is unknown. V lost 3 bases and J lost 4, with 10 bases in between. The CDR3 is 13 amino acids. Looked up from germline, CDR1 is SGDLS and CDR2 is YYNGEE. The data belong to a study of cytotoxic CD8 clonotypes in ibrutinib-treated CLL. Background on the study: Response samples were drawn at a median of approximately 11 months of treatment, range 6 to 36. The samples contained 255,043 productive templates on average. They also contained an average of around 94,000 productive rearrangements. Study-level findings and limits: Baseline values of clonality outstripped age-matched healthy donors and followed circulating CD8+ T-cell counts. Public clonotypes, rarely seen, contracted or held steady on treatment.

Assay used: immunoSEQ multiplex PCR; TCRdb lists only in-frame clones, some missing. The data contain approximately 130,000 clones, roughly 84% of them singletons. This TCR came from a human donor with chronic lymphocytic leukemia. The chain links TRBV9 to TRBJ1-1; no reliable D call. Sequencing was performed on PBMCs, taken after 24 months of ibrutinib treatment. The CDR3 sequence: CASSASTTTEAFF. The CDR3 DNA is TGTGCCAGCAGCGCTTCGACAACCACTGAAGCTTTCTTT. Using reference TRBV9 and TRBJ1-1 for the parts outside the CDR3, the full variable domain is DSGVTQTPKHLITATGQRVTLRCSPRSGDLSVYWYQQSLDQGLQFLIQYYNGEERAKGNILERFSAQQFPDLHSELNLSSLELGDSALYFCASSASTTTEAFFGQGTRLTVV.